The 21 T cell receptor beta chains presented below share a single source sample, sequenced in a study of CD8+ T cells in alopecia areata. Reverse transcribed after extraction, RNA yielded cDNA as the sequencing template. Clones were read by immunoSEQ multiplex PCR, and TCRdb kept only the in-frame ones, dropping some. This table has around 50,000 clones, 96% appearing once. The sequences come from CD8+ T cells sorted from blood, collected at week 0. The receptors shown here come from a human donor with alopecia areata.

CDR3 nucleotides: TGTGCCAGCAGTTCCTTCGGGACAGCGACCTACGAGCAGTACTTC. This gives the protein CASSSFGTATYEQYF. V and J are TRBV6-5 and TRBJ2-7, with 7 nucleotides matching TRBD1. V shed 4 bases and J 2 bases; nucleotides not matched to a gene: 8. This CDR3 is 15 amino acids long. The germline CDR1 and CDR2 sequences are MNHEY and SVGAGI.

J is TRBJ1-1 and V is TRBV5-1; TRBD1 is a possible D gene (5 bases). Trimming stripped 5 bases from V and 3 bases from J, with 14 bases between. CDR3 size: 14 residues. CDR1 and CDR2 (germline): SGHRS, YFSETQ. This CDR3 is CASRTGGRYTEAFF. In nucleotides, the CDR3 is TGCGCCAGCAGAACAGGTGGCAGATACACTGAAGCTTTCTTT.

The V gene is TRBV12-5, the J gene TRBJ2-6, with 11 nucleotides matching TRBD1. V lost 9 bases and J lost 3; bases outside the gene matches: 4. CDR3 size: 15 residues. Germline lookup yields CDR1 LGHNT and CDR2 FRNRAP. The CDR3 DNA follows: TGTGCTAGAGGGACAGGGGGACGTGGGGCCAACGTCCTGACTTTC. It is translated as CARGTGGRGANVLTF.

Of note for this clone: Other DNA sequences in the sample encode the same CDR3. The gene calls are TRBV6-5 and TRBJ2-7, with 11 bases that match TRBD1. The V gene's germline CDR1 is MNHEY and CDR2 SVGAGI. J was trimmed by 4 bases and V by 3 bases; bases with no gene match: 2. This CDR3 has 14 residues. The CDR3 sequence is CASSYGQGAYEQYF. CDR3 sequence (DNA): TGTGCCAGCAGTTATGGACAGGGGGCTTACGAGCAGTACTTC.

The CDR3 sequence is CASSFGVGSDTQYF. The CDR3 bases are TGTGCCAGCAGCTTCGGGGTCGGGTCAGATACGCAGTATTTT. The rearrangement links TRBV5-5 to TRBJ2-3; tentatively, D is TRBD2 (5 bases). Trimming pared 2 bases from V and 4 bases from J, leaving 11 bases between. CDR1 and CDR2 from the germline V gene are SGHKS and YYEKEE (reference sequence). The length of the CDR3 is 14 residues.

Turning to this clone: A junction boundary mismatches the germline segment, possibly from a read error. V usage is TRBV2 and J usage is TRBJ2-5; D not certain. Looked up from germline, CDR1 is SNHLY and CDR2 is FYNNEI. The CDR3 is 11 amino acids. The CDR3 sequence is CASSGIPGEDF. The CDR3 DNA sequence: TGTGCCAGCAGTGGCATTCCCGGAGAGGACTTC. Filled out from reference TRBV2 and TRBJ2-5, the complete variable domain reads EPEVTQTPSHQVTQMGQEVILRCVPISNHLYFYWYRQILGQKVEFLVSFYNNEISEKSEIFDDQFSVERPDGSNFTLKIRSTKLEDSAMYFCASSGIPGEDFGPGTRLLVL.

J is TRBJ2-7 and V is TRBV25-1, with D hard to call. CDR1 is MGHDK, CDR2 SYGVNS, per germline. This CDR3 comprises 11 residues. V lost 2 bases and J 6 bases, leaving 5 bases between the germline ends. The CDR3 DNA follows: TGTGCCAGCAGTGAAGGGATCGAGCAGTACTTC. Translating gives CASSEGIEQYF.

The CDR3 reads CASSIVAGGLSSYNEQFF. The CDR3 bases are TGTGCCAGTAGTATAGTAGCGGGGGGGCTTAGCTCCTACAATGAGCAGTTCTTC. This chain uses TRBV19 with TRBJ2-1, with TRBD2 matching over 11 bases. The length of the CDR3 is 18 residues. The germline CDR1 and CDR2 sequences are LNHDA and SQIVND (reference sequence). The V segment lost 1 base and the J segment 0 bases; nucleotides outside the gene matches: 5.

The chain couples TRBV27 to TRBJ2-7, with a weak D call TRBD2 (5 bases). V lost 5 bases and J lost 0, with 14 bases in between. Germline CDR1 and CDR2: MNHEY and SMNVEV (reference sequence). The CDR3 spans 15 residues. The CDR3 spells CASSPRGSNSYEQYF. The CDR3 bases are TGTGCCAGCAGTCCTCGAGGGTCCAACTCCTACGAGCAGTACTTC.

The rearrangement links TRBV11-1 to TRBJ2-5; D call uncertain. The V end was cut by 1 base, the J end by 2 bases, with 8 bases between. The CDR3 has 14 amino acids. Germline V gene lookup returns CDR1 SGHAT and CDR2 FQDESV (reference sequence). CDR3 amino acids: CASSLGQNQETQYF. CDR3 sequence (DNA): TGTGCCAGCAGCTTAGGCCAGAATCAAGAGACCCAGTACTTC.

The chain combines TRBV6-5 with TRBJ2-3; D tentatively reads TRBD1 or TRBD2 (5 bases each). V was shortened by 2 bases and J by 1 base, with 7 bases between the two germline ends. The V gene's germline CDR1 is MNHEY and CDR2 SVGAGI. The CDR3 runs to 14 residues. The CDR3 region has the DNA TGTGCCAGCAGTTACGTGGGGGGCACAGATACGCAGTATTTT. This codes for CASSYVGGTDTQYF.

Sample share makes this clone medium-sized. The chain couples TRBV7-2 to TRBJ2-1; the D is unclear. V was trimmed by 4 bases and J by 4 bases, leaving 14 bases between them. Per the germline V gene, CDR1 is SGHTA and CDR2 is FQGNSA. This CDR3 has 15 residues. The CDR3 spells CASSSYQVSYNEQFF. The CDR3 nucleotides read TGTGCCAGCAGCTCCTACCAGGTATCGTACAATGAGCAGTTCTTC.

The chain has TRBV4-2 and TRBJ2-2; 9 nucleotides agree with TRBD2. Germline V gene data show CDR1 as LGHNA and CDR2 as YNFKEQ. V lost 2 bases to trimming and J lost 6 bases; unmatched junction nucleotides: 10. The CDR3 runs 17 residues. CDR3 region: CASSQLLSGGTAGELFF. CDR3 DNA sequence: TGTGCCAGCAGCCAACTACTTAGCGGGGGCACTGCCGGGGAGCTGTTTTTT.

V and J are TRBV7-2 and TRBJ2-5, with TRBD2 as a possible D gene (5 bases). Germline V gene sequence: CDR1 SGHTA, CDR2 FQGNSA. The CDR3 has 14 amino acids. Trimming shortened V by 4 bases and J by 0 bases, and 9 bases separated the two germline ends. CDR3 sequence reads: CASSYTGDQETQYF. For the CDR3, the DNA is TGTGCCAGCAGCTACACCGGGGACCAAGAGACCCAGTACTTC.

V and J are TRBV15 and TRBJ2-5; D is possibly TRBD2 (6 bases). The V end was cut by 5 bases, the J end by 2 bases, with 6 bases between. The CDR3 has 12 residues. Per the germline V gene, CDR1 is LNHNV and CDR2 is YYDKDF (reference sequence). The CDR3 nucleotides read TGTGCCACCAGCGGACTACAAGAGACCCAGTACTTC. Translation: CATSGLQETQYF.

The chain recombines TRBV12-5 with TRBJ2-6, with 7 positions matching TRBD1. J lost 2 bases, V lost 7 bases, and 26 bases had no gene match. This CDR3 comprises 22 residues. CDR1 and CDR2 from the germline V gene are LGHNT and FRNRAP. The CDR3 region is CASAFVGLGYLGTVAGANVLTF. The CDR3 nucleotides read TGTGCTAGTGCCTTCGTTGGATTAGGTTATTTGGGGACAGTTGCTGGGGCCAACGTCCTGACTTTC.

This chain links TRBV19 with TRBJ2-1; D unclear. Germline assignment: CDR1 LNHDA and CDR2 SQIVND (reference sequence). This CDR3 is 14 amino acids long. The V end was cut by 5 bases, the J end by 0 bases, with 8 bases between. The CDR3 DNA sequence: TGTGCCAGTAGTGAACCTAGCTCCTACAATGAGCAGTTCTTC. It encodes CASSEPSSYNEQFF.

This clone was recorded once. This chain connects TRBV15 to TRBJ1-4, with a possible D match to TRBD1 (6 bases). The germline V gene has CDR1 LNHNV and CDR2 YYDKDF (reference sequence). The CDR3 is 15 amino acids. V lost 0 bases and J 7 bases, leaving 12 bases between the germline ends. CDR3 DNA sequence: TGTGCCACCAGCAGAGATCGGGGGCTTGGTGAAAAACTGTTTTTT. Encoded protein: CATSRDRGLGEKLFF.

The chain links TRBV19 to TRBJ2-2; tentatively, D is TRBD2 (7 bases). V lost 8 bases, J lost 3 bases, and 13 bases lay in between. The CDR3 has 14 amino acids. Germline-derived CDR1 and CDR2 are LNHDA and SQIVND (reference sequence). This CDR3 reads CASEAGAYTGELFF. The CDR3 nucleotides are TGTGCCAGTGAGGCGGGGGCATACACCGGGGAGCTGTTTTTT.

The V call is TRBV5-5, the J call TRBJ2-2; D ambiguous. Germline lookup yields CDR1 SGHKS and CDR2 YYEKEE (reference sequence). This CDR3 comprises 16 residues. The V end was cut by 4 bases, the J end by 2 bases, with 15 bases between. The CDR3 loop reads CASSPGVRTNTGELFF. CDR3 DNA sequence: TGTGCCAGCAGCCCGGGCGTCCGGACCAACACCGGGGAGCTGTTTTTT.

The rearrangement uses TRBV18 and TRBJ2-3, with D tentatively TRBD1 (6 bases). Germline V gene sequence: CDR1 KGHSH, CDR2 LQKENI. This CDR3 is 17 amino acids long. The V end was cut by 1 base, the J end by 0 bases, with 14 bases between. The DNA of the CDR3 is TGTGCCAGCTCACCACGCCAGAGGCAGGGGAGCACAGATACGCAGTATTTT. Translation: CASSPRQRQGSTDTQYF.